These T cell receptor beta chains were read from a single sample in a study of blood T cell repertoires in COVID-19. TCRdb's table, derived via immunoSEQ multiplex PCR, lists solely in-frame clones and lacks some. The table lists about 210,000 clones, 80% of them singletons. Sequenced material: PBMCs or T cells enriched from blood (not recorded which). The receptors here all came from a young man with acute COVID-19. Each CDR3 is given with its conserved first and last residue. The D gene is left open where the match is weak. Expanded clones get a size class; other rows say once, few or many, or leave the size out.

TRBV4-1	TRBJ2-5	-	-	TGCGCCAGCAGCGGTAGGGGCCCCAATTCAAGCGGGTACCAAGAGACCCAGTACTTC	CASSGRGPNSSGYQETQYF
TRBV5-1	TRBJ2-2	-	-	TGCGCCAGCGGACGGGATGGGATCGGGGAGCTGTTTTTT	CASGRDGIGELFF
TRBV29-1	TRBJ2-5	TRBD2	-	TGCAGCGTCCTTAGCGGGGGGAAAGAGACCCAGTACTTC	CSVLSGGKETQYF
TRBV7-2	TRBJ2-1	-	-	TGTGCCAGCAGCTTAGCCTTGACTAGTCCCCAGTTCTTC	CASSLALTSPQFF
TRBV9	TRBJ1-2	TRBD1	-	TGTGCCAGTTCGGACAGGACCTATGGCTACACCTTC	CASSDRTYGYTF
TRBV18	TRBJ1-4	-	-	TGTGCCAGCTCACCTGACCAGGGGAAGGAACTGTTTTTT	CASSPDQGKELFF
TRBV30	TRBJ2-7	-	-	TGTGCCTGGAACTTCCCGGGACACTCCTACGAGCAGTACTTC	CAWNFPGHSYEQYF
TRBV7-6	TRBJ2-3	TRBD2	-	TGTGCCAGCAGCTTAGGCGGGGGAGCCGCTGATACGCAGTATTTT	CASSLGGGAADTQYF
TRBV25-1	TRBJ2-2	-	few	TGTGCCAGCAGACCTCCTTCGGGACTCAACGGGGAGCTGTTTTTT	CASRPPSGLNGELFF
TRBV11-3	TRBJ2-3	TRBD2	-	TGTGCCAGCAGCTTGACTAGCGGGGGGGCCGATACGCAGTATTTT	CASSLTSGGADTQYF
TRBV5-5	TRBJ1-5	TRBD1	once	TGTGCCAGCAGCTTGGGGACAGGGGGCCCTTATAGCAATCAGCCCCAGCATTTT	CASSLGTGGPYSNQPQHF
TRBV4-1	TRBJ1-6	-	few	TGCGCCAGCAGCCAAGAACAGAAAGGCTTTAGCGATAATTCACCCCTCCACTTT	CASSQEQKGFSDNSPLHF
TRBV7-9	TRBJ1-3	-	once	TGTGCCAGCAGCTTAGTGAGTCTCTCTGGAAACACCATATATTTT	CASSLVSLSGNTIYF
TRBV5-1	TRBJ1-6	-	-	TGCGCCAGCAGCTTGGAACAGGGAGATTCACCCCTCCACTTT	CASSLEQGDSPLHF
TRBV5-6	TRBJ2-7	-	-	TGTGCCAGCAGTCCTCAGGGCCAGACCTACGAGCAGTACTTC	CASSPQGQTYEQYF